These 10 T cell receptor beta chains share one sample of origin, sequenced in a study of blood T cell repertoires in COVID-19. Produced via immunoSEQ multiplex PCR; TCRdb's table is partial and in-frame only. The sample shows 270,000 or so clones, 75% to 95% of them seen only once. Material for sequencing was PBMCs or T cells enriched from blood (not recorded which). The origin of the receptors is a man aged 35 to 55 who had been exposed to COVID-19.

The gene calls are TRBV4-1 and TRBJ2-7, with 7 bases aligning to TRBD2. Per germline, CDR1 MGHRA and CDR2 YSYEKL. The ends lost 3 bases at V and 7 bases at J; junction bases unmatched: 3. The CDR3 runs to 12 residues. The CDR3 region has the DNA TGCGCCAGCAGCCAGGCAGCGGGAGAGCAGTACTTC. Protein sequence: CASSQAAGEQYF.

The chain couples TRBV3-1 (or the pseudogene TRBV3-2) to TRBJ1-3, with D tentatively TRBD1 (5 bases). Trimming pared 4 bases from V and 2 bases from J, leaving 15 bases between. The CDR3 totals 16 residues. Germline assignment: CDR1 LGHDT and CDR2 YNNKEL (reference sequence). The CDR3 nucleotides are TGTGCCAGCAGCCCCCCGAGTAGGGGAACTGGAAACACCATATATTTT. Translation gives CASSPPSRGTGNTIYF.

V and J are TRBV4-3 and TRBJ1-1; 9 positions agree with TRBD1. Trimming at V came to 0 bases and at J to 4 bases, leaving 3 bases not matched to a gene. The CDR3 totals 15 residues. In germline, CDR1 is LGHNA, CDR2 YSLEER. CDR3 in amino acids: CASSQDTGGGTEAFF. CDR3 DNA: TGCGCCAGCAGCCAAGATACAGGGGGCGGCACTGAAGCTTTCTTT.

V usage is TRBV1 and J usage is TRBJ2-1; the DNA was not used to check the table's D call, TRBD2. TRBV1 constitutes a pseudogene. The CDR3 has 16 amino acids. The CDR3 DNA reads TGCACCAGCAGCCAAATACCGAGGGAGTTAAACAATGAGCAGTTCTTC. It yields the protein CTSSQIPRELNNEQFF.

With respect to this clone: Other DNA sequences in the same sample also yield this CDR3. J is TRBJ1-5 and V is TRBV28; 7 bases are a match to TRBD1. CDR3 length equals 15 residues. Germline loops: CDR1 MDHEN, CDR2 SYDVKM. The V gene end was trimmed by 3 bases and the J gene end by 3 bases; junction bases not matched to a gene: 5. The CDR3 bases are TGTGCCAGCAGTTTGGACAGGCAATCCAATCAGCCCCAGCATTTT. The encoded protein is CASSLDRQSNQPQHF. Filled out from reference TRBV28 and TRBJ1-5, the complete variable domain reads DVKVTQSSRYLVKRTGEKVFLECVQDMDHENMFWYRQDPGLGLRLIYFSYDVKMKEKGDIPEGYSVSREKKERFSLILESASTNQTSMYLCASSLDRQSNQPQHFGDGTRLSIL.

The CDR3 region is CASSPPAGANEQFF. CDR3 DNA: TGTGCCAGCAGCCCCCCAGCGGGAGCCAATGAGCAGTTCTTC. V gene TRBV3-1 (or the pseudogene TRBV3-2) combines with J gene TRBJ2-1; 8 positions match TRBD2. CDR3 length equals 14 residues. The germline V gene has CDR1 LGHDT and CDR2 YNNKEL (reference sequence). V was pared by 4 bases and J by 6 bases, with 5 bases of the junction left unmatched.

The J gene is TRBJ1-1, the V gene TRBV7-6, with D possibly matching TRBD1 (6 bases). The germline CDR1 and CDR2 sequences are SGHVS and FNYEAQ. V was cut by 4 bases and J by 3 bases, with 15 bases left in between. This CDR3 spans 15 amino acids. The CDR3 here is CASSSGVGWDTEAFF. The CDR3 nucleotides read TGTGCCAGCAGCTCAGGGGTAGGTTGGGACACTGAAGCTTTCTTT.

The rearrangement joins TRBV19 to TRBJ2-7; D is ambiguous. There are 13 residues in the CDR3. V was shortened by 0 bases and J by 2 bases, with 5 bases between the two germline ends. Germline CDR1 reads LNHDA; CDR2 reads SQIVND (reference sequence). CDR3 sequence (DNA): TGTGCCAGTAGTATAGATGGGCCCTACGAGCAGTACTTC. Amino acids: CASSIDGPYEQYF.

This chain connects TRBV28 to TRBJ1-6; 8 nucleotides line up with TRBD1. CDR1 MDHEN and CDR2 SYDVKM come from the germline V gene. This CDR3 is built from 16 residues. Trimming cost V 6 bases and J 2 bases; bases outside gene matches: 6. DNA for the CDR3: TGTGCCAGCAGCCCGGACAGGGTCACCTATAATTCACCCCTCCACTTT. The encoded protein is CASSPDRVTYNSPLHF.

The table lists this clone with a count of one. V usage is TRBV5-4 and J usage is TRBJ2-2; D possibly corresponds to TRBD1 (5 bases). Trimming took 4 bases from V and 6 from J, leaving 13 bases between them. The germline CDR1 and CDR2 sequences are SGHNT and YYREEE (reference sequence). The CDR3 contains 14 residues. CDR3 bases: TGTGCCAGCAGCGCGGACACAGAGCCCGGGGAGCTGTTTTTT. As protein: CASSADTEPGELFF.